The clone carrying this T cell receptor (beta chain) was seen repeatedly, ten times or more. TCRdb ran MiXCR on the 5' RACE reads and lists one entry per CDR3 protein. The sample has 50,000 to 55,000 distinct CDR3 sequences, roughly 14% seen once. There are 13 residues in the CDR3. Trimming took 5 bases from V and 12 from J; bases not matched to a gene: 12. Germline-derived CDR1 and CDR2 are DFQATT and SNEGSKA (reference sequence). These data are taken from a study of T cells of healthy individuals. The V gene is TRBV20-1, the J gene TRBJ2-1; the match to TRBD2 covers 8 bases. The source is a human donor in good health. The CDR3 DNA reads TGCAGTGCTGTTCGGGCGGGAGGCACCGGGCAGTTCTTC. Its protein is CSAVRAGGTGQFF.